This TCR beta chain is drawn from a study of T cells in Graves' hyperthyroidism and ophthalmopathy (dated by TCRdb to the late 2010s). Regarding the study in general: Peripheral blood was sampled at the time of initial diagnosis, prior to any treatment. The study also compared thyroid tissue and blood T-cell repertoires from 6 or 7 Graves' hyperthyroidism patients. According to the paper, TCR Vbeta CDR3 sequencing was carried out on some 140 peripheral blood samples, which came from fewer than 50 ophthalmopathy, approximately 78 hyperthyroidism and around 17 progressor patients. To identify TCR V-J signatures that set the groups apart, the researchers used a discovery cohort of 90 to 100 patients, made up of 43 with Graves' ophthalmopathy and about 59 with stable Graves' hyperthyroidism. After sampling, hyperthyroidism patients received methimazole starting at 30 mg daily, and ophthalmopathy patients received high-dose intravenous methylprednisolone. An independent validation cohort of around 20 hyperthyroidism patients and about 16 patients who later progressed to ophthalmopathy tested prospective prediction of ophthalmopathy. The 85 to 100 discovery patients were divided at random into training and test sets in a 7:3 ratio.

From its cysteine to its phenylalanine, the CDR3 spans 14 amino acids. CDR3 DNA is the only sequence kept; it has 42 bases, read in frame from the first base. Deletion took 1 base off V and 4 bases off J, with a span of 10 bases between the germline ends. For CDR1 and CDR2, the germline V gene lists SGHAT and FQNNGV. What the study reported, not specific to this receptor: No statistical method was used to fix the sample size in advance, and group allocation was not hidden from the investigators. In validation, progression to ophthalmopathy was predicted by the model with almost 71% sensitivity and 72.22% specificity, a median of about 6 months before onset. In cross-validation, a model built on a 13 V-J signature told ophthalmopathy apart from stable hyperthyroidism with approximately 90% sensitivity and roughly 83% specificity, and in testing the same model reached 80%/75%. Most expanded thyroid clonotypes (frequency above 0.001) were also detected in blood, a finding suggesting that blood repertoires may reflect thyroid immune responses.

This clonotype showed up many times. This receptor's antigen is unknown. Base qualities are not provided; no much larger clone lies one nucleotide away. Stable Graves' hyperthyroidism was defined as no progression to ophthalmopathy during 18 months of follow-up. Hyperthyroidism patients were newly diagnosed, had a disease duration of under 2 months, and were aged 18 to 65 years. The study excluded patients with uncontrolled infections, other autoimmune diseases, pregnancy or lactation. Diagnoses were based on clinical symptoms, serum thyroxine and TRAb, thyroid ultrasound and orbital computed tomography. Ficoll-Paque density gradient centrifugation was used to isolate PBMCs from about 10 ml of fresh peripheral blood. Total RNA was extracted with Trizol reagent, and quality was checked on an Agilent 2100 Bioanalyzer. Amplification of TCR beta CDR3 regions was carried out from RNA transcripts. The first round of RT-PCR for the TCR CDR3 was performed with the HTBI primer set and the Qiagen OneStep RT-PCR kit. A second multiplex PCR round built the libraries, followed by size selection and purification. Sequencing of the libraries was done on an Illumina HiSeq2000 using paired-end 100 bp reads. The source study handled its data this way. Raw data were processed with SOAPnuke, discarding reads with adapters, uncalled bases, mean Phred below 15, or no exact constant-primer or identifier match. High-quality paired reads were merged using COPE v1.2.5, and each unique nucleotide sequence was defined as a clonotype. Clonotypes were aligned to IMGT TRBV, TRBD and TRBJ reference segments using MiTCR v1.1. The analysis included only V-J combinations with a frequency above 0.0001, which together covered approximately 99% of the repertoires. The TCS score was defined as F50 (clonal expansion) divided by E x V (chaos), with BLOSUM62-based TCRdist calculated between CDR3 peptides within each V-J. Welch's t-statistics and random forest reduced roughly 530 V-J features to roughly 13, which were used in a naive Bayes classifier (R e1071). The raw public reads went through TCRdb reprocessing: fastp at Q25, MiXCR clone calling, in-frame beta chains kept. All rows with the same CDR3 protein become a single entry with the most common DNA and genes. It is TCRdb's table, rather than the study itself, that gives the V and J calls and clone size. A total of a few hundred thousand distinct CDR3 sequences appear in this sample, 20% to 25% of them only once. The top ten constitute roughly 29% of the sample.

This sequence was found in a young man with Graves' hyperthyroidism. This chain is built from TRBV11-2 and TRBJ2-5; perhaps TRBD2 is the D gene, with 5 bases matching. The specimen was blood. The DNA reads TGTGCCAGCAGCTTAGTGGCTAGCCGAGAGACCCAGTACTTC. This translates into CASSLVASRETQYF.